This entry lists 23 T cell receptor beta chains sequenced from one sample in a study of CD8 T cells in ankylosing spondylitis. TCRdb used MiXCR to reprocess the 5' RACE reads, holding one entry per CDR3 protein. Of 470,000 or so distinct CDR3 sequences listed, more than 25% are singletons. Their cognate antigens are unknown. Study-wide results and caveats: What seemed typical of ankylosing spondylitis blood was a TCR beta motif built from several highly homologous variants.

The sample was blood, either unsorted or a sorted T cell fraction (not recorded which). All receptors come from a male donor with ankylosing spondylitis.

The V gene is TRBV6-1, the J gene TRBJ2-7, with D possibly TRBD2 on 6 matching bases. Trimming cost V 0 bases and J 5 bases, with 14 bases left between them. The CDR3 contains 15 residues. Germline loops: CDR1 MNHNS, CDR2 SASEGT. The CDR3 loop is CASSEATTGVNEQYV. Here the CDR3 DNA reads TGTGCCAGCAGTGAAGCGACTACGGGGGTTAACGAGCAGTACGTC.

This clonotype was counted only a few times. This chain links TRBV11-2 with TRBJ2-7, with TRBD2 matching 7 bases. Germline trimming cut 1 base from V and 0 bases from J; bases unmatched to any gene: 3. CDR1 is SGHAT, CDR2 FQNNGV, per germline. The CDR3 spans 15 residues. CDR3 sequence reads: CASSLAGGGSYEQYV. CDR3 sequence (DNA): TGTGCCAGCAGCTTAGCGGGAGGCGGCTCCTACGAGCAGTACGTC.

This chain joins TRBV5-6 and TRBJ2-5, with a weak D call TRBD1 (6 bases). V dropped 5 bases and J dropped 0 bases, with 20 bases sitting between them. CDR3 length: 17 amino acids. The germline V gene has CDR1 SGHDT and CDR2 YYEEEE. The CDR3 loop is CASSFKTGAMYQETQYF. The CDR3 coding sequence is TGTGCCAGCAGTTTTAAGACAGGAGCTATGTACCAAGAGACCCAGTACTTC.

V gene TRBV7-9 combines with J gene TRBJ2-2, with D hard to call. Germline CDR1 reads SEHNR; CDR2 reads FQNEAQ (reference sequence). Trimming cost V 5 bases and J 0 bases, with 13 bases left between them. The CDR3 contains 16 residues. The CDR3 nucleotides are TGTGCCAGCAGCGACGTGGACCCATCGAACACCGGGGAGCTGTTTTTT. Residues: CASSDVDPSNTGELFF.

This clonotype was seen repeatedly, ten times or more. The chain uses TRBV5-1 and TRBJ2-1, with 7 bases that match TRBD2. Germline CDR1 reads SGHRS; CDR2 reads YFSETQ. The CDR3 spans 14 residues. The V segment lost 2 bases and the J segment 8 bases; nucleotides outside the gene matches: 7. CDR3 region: CASSFSGTNDEQFF. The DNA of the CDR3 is TGCGCCAGCAGCTTCAGCGGGACCAACGATGAGCAGTTCTTC.

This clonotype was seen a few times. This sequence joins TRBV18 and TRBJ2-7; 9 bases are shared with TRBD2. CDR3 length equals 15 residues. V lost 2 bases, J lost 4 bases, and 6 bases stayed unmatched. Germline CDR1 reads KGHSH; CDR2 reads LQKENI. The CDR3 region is CASSPSLAGSYEQYF. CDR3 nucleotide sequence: TGTGCCAGCTCACCAAGCCTAGCGGGATCGTACGAGCAGTACTTC. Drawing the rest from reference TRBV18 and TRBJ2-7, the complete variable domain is NAGVMQNPRHLVRRRGQEARLRCSPMKGHSHVYWYRQLPEEGLKFMVYLQKENIIDESGMPKERFSAEFPKEGPSILRIQQVVRGDSAAYFCASSPSLAGSYEQYFGPGTRLTVT.

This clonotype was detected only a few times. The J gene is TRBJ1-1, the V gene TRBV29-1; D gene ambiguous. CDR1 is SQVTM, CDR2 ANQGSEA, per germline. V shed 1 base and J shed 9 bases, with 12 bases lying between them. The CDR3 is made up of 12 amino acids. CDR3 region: CSVEVGGKKAFF. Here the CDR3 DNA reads TGCAGCGTTGAAGTGGGCGGAAAAAAAGCTTTCTTT.

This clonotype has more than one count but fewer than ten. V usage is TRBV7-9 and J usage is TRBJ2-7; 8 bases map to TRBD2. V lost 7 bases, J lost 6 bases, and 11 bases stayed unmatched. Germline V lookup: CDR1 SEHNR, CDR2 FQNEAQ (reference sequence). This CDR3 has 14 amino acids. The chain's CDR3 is CASTTKSAGGEQYF. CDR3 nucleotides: TGTGCCAGCACCACCAAGTCGGCGGGAGGCGAGCAGTACTTC.

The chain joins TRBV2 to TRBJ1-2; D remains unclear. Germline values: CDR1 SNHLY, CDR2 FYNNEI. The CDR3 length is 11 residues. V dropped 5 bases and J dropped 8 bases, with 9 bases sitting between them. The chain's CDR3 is CASSPNWGYTF. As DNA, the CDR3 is TGTGCCAGCAGTCCCAACTGGGGCTACACCTTC.

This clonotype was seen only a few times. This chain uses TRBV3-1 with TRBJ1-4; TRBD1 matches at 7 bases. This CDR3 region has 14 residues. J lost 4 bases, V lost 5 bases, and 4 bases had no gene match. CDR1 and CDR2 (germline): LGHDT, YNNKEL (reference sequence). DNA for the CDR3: TGTGCCAGCAGCTTGGACAGGCTTAATGAAAAACTGTTTTTT. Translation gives CASSLDRLNEKLFF.

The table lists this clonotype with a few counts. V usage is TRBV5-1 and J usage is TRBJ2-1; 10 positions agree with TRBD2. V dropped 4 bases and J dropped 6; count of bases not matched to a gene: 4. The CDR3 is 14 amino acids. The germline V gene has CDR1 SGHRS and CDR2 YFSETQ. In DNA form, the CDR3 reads TGCGCCAGCAGCACTAGCGGGACGGGCAATGAGCAGTTCTTC. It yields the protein CASSTSGTGNEQFF.

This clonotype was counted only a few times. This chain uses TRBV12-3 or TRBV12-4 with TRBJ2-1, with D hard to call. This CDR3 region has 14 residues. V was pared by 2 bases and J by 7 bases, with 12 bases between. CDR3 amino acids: CASSLQEVVNEQFF. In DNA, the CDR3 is TGTGCCAGCAGTTTACAAGAGGTCGTAAATGAGCAGTTCTTC.

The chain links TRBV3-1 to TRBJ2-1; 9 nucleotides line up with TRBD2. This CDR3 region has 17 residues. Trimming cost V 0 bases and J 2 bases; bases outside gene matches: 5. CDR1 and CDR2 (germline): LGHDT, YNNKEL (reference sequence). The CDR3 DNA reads TGTGCCAGCAGCCAAGATAGGAGACTAGCGGCCTACAATGAGCAGTTCTTC. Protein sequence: CASSQDRRLAAYNEQFF.

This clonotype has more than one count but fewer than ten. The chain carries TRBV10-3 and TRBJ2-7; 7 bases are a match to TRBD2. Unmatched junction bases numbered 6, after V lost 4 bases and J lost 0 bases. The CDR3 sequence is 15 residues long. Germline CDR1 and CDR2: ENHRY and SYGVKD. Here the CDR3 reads CAISVGGKSSYEQYV. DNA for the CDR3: TGTGCCATCAGTGTGGGAGGGAAGAGCTCCTACGAGCAGTACGTC.

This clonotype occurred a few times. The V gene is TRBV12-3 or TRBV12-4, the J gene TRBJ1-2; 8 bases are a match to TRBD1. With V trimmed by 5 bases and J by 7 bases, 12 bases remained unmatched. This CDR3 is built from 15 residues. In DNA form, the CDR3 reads TGTGCCAGCAGTCGGACAGGGTTAGGGGATTTTGGCTACACCTTC. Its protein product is CASSRTGLGDFGYTF.

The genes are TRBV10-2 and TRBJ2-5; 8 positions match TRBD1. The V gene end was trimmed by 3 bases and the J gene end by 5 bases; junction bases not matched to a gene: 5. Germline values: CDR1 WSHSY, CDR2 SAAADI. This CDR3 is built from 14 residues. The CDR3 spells CASSDRGPGETQYF. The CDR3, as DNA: TGCGCCAGCAGTGACAGGGGGCCCGGGGAGACCCAGTACTTC.

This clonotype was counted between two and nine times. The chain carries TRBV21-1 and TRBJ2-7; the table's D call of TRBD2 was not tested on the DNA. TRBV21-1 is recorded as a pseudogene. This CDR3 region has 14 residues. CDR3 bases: TGTGCCAGCAGCGTGAGCGGGAGGGTCTACGAGCAGTACTTC. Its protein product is CASSVSGRVYEQYF.

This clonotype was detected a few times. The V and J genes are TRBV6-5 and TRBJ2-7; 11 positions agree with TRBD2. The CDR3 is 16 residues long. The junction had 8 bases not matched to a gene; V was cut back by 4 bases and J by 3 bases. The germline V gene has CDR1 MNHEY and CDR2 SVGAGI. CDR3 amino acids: CASSSILAGGLYEQYV. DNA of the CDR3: TGTGCCAGCAGTTCTATTCTAGCGGGAGGCCTCTACGAGCAGTACGTC.

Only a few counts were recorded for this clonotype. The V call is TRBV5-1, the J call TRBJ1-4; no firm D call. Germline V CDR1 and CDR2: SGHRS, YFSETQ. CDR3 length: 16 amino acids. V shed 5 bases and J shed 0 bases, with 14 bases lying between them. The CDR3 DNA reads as TGCGCCAGCAGGCTGACGGCGTTGGCAACTAATGAAAAACTGTTTTTT. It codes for CASRLTALATNEKLFF.

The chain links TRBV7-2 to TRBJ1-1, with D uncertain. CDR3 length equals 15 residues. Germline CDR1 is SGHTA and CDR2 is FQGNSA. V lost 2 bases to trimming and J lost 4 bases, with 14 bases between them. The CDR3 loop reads CASSLRGQAPTEAFF. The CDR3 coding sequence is TGTGCCAGCAGCTTAAGAGGTCAGGCACCCACTGAAGCTTTCTTT.

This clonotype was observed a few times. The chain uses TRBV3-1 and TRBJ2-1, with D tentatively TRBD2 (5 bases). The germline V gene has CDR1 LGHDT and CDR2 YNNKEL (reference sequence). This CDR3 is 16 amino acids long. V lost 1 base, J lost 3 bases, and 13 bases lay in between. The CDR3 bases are TGTGCCAGCAGCCAAGGATACGGGGTCGGCTACAATGAGCAGTTCTTC. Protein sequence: CASSQGYGVGYNEQFF.

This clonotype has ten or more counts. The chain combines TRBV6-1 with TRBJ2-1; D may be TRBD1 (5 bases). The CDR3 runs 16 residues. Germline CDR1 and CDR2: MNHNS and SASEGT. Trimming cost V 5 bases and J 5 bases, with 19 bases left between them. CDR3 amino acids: CASSRKSGLAHNEQFF. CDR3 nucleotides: TGTGCCAGCAGTCGTAAGTCAGGGCTGGCACACAATGAGCAGTTCTTC.

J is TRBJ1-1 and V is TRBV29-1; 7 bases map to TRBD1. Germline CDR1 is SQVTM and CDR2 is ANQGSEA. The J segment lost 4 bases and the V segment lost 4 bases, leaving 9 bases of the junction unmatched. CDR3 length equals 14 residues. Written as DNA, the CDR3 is TGCAGCGTTGCCAAGGGGGCAGGGTCCACTGAAGCTTTCTTT. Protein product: CSVAKGAGSTEAFF.